This TCR beta chain was sequenced for a study of blood T cell repertoires in COVID-19. Whole-study context: Donors in the United States, Italy and Spain gave samples during acute or convalescent COVID-19. PBMCs, B-cell-depleted T cells, or T cells were the source of the cDNA or gDNA that made up the material.

The Seattle site enrolled patients during active infection and followed them longitudinally. As originally analysed: By means of reference gene primer amplification, nucleated cell counts were estimated. The method was immunoSEQ multiplex PCR; TCRdb's version includes in-frame clones alone and lacks a portion of them. That table furnishes V, J and clone size, whereas the DNA furnished D and trimming. The sample lists around 310,000 clones, 90% seen once, with under 7% in the top ten. This CDR3 has 10 residues. V gave up 4 bases and J gave up 14 bases; unmatched junction bases: 3. Per germline, CDR1 DFQATT and CDR2 SNEGSKA (reference sequence).

The J gene is TRBJ2-3, the V gene TRBV20-1; TRBD2 matches at 10 bases. The TCR sequence derives from a woman aged 25 to 39 with COVID-19, enrolled during active disease. The sequenced sample consisted of peripheral blood. The CDR3 nucleotides read TGCAGTGCTATAGCGGGAGGATGGTATTTT. It codes for CSAIAGGWYF.